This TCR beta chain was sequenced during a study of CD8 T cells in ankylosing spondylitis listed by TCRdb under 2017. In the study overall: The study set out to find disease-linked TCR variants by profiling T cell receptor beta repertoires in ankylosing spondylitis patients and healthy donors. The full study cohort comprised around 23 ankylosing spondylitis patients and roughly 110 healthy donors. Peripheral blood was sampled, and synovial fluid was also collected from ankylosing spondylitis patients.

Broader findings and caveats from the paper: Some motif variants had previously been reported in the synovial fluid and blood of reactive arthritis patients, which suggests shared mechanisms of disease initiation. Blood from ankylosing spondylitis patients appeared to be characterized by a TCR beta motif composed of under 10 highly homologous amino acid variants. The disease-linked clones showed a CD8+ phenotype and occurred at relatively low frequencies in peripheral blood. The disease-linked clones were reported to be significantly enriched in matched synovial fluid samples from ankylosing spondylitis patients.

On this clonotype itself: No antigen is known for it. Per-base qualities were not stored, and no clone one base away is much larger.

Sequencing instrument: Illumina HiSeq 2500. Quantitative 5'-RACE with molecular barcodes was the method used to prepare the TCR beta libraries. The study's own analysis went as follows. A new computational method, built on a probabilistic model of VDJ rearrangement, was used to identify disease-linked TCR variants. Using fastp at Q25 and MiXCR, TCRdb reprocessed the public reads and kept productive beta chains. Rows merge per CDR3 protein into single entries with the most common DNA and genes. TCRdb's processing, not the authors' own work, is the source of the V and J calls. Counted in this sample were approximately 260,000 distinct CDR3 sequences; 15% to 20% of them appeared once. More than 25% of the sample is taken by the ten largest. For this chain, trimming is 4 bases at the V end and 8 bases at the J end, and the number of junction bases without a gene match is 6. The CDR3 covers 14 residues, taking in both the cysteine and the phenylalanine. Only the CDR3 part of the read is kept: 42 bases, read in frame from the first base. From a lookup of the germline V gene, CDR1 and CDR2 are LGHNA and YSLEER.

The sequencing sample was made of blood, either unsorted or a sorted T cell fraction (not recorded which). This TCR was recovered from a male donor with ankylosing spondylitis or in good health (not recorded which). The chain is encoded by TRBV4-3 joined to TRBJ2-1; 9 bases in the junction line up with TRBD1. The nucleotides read TGCGCCAGCAGCCTCGACAGGGGGTTCGATGAGCAGTTCTTC. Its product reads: CASSLDRGFDEQFF.